Presented here are 15 T cell receptor beta chains from one specimen sequenced in a study of cytomegalovirus exposure and HLA in healthy donors. Clones were sequenced by immunoSEQ multiplex PCR, and TCRdb holds only the in-frame ones, with some missing. The profile shows fewer than 70,000 clones, about 95% of them singletons. Sequenced input: PBMCs. The receptors derive from a woman younger than 35 in good health and CMV-seropositive.

The gene calls are TRBV12-5 and TRBJ1-1; TRBD1 aligns across 7 bases. Germline V lookup: CDR1 LGHNT, CDR2 FRNRAP. This CDR3 has 13 amino acids. Trimming cost V 6 bases and J 5 bases; bases outside gene matches: 6. CDR3 in amino acids: CASGKQGRTEAFF. CDR3 coding DNA: TGTGCTAGTGGAAAACAGGGGCGGACTGAAGCTTTCTTT. The whole variable domain, remainder taken from reference TRBV12-5 and TRBJ1-1, is DARVTQTPRHKVTEMGQEVTMRCQPILGHNTVFWYRQTMMQGLELLAYFRNRAPLDDSGMPKDRFSAEMPDATLATLKIQPSEPRDSAVYFCASGKQGRTEAFFGQGTRLTVV.

Here the CDR3 reads CASSHPGGANEKLFF. The CDR3 nucleotides read TGTGCCAGCAGCCACCCGGGGGGGGCTAATGAAAAACTGTTTTTT. The chain has TRBV5-8 and TRBJ1-4; D is possibly TRBD1 (5 bases). Trimming removed 4 bases at V and 3 bases at J, with 13 bases between. CDR3 size: 15 residues. Germline-derived CDR1 and CDR2 are SGHTS and YDEGEE.

The chain recombines TRBV13 with TRBJ2-1; TRBD2 aligns across 8 bases. Germline-derived CDR1 and CDR2 are PRHDT and FYEKMQ (reference sequence). V lost 2 bases and J lost 7; bases outside the gene matches: 10. The CDR3 totals 16 residues. CDR3 nucleotides: TGTGCCAGCAGCTTACCAGGTCGACTAGCGATTAATGAGCAGTTCTTC. Protein sequence: CASSLPGRLAINEQFF.

This chain connects TRBV7-9 to TRBJ1-4; TRBD1 might be the D (5 bases). The germline V and J ends were trimmed by 4 bases and 7 bases, with 19 bases remaining between them. This CDR3 comprises 16 residues. The germline CDR1 and CDR2 sequences are SEHNR and FQNEAQ (reference sequence). The CDR3 nucleotides read TGTGCCAGCAGCTCTTCGGGCCAAGGGGTATTTGAAAAACTGTTTTTT. As protein: CASSSSGQGVFEKLFF.

V gene TRBV9 combines with J gene TRBJ2-7; maybe TRBD2 (6 bases). This CDR3 region has 14 residues. V lost 0 bases, J lost 2 bases, and 9 bases lay in between. Germline V gene lookup returns CDR1 SGDLS and CDR2 YYNGEE. CDR3 DNA: TGTGCCAGCAGCGTAGAGGAGGGGCCCTACGAGCAGTACTTC. This translates into CASSVEEGPYEQYF.

The J gene is TRBJ1-5, the V gene TRBV19, with 7 nucleotides matching TRBD1. The CDR3 runs 16 residues. V shed 0 bases and J 0 bases; nucleotides not matched to a gene: 2. Per the germline V gene, CDR1 is LNHDA and CDR2 is SQIVND (reference sequence). CDR3 amino acids: CASSIDYRGSNQPQHF. The CDR3 DNA reads as TGTGCCAGTAGTATAGATTACAGGGGTAGCAATCAGCCCCAGCATTTT.

The chain recombines TRBV7-8 with TRBJ1-1; D not resolved. Germline V CDR1 and CDR2: SGHVS, FQNEAQ. V was clipped by 5 bases and J by 7 bases, with 14 bases between them. The CDR3 extends over 13 amino acids. CDR3 amino acids: CASSRGRVSEAFF. The CDR3 nucleotides read TGTGCCAGCAGCCGAGGGCGGGTCAGTGAAGCTTTCTTT.

This chain links TRBV7-9 with TRBJ1-2; 8 bases align to TRBD1. The CDR3 loop spans 14 amino acids. The V and J ends lost 1 base and 6 bases, in that order; junction bases with no gene match: 4. The germline gives CDR1 SEHNR, CDR2 FQNEAQ (reference sequence). The chain's CDR3 is CASSLGQGADGYTF. The DNA for the CDR3 is TGTGCCAGCAGCTTAGGGCAGGGGGCAGATGGCTACACCTTC.

The gene calls are TRBV15 and TRBJ2-7; no reliable D call. CDR3 length equals 11 residues. The V gene's germline CDR1 is LNHNV and CDR2 YYDKDF (reference sequence). V dropped 1 base and J dropped 6 bases, with 4 bases sitting between them. This chain's CDR3 is CATSRGVEQYF. The CDR3 coding sequence is TGTGCCACCAGCAGAGGAGTCGAGCAGTACTTC.

This rearrangement joins TRBV27 to TRBJ2-3, with no clear D. The CDR3 covers 11 residues. Per germline, CDR1 MNHEY and CDR2 SMNVEV (reference sequence). The ends were cut back, 6 bases at V and 4 bases at J, with 5 bases in the middle. The CDR3 sequence is CASRRSDTQYF. The CDR3 nucleotides read TGTGCCAGCAGGAGGTCAGATACGCAGTATTTT.

This CDR3 reads CASTLGGLAGAEQFF. CDR3 bases: TGTGCCAGCACCCTGGGGGGACTAGCGGGAGCTGAGCAGTTCTTC. V gene TRBV27 combines with J gene TRBJ2-1; TRBD2 matches 14 bases. Germline-derived CDR1 and CDR2 are MNHEY and SMNVEV (reference sequence). The CDR3 contains 15 residues. After removal of 7 bases from V and 9 bases from J, the junction contained 8 bases not matched to a gene.

The CDR3 bases are TGTGCTAGTGGTGGACAGAGCACAGATACGCAGTATTTT. Encoded protein: CASGGQSTDTQYF. The chain joins TRBV12-5 to TRBJ2-3; the D gene is possibly TRBD1 (6 bases). Germline V CDR1 and CDR2: LGHNT, FRNRAP. This CDR3 is built from 13 residues. Deletions cut 5 bases from V and 0 bases from J, with 6 bases between.

The V call is TRBV5-1, the J call TRBJ2-7; D ambiguous. The CDR3 covers 15 residues. The germline gives CDR1 SGHRS, CDR2 YFSETQ. Trimming left V 3 bases short and J 0 bases short, with 13 bases between. CDR3 sequence (DNA): TGCGCCAGCAGCTCAGATGGGCTCCGCTCCTACGAGCAGTACTTC. Its protein product is CASSSDGLRSYEQYF.

The chain uses TRBV5-1 and TRBJ1-1, with 9 bases aligning to TRBD1. Germline V CDR1 and CDR2: SGHRS, YFSETQ. With 5 bases clipped from V and 0 bases from J, the junction kept 2 bases outside the gene matches. The CDR3 covers 14 residues. CDR3 protein: CASRRDRVNTEAFF. The CDR3 nucleotides are TGCGCCAGCAGGAGGGACAGGGTGAACACTGAAGCTTTCTTT.

The rearrangement uses TRBV4-2 and TRBJ2-1; 11 bases are shared with TRBD2. Trimming cost V 4 bases and J 8 bases; bases outside gene matches: 10. The CDR3 contains 16 residues. Germline assignment: CDR1 LGHNA and CDR2 YNFKEQ. In DNA form, the CDR3 reads TGTGCCAGCAGCCCTGTGACTAGCGGGATTGAGGATGAGCAGTTCTTC. Amino acid sequence: CASSPVTSGIEDEQFF.